This T cell receptor beta chain was recovered during a study of human T cells and chemical hapten exposure. At the level of the study: An approximately 2 cm by approximately 2 cm inner upper arm patch received 2% DPC for sensitization. Patients, largely female, had alopecia areata, totalis or universalis.

The time point denotes: patch test 3, about 24 weeks after DPC sensitization. As for treatment: therapeutic diphenylcyclopropenone sensitization with weekly scalp DPC. The V segment lost 7 bases and the J segment 3 bases; nucleotides outside the gene matches: 6. The CDR3 extends over 15 amino acids. TCRdb reprocessed the RACE reads with MiXCR, giving one entry per CDR3 protein. Among 90,000 to 110,000 distinct CDR3 sequences, less than 35% were seen once, and the ten largest hold about 2.7%. Sample: whole blood, taken in connection with sensitization to the hapten diphenylcyclopropenone (DPC). The TCR was taken from a man aged 35 to 55 with alopecia areata. Some clones in this sample may be carry-over from other donors' samples. This chain joins TRBV12-3 or TRBV12-4 and TRBJ1-3; 10 positions match TRBD1. The CDR3, as DNA: TGTGCCAGCATCCTGACAGGGGGCGTTGGAAACACCATATATTTT. Amino acids: CASILTGGVGNTIYF.